A few counts support the clone carrying this T cell receptor (beta chain). The target antigen is unknown. Clinical symptoms, serum thyroxine, TRAb, thyroid ultrasound and orbital computed tomography established diagnosis. This sample stems from a study of T cells in Graves' hyperthyroidism and ophthalmopathy. Amplified TCR beta CDR3 regions came from RNA transcripts. With the HTBI primer set, the TCR CDR3 went through a first round of RT-PCR. MiXCR was run by TCRdb on the multiplex PCR reads, yielding one entry per CDR3 protein. The sample lists 750,000 to 950,000 distinct CDR3 sequences, approximately 40% seen once, with approximately 8.7% in the top ten. Overall study findings and caveats: Blood shared most expanded thyroid clonotypes above 0.001.

The CDR3 is made up of 17 amino acids. The germline gives CDR1 SGHTA, CDR2 FQGTGA. V was trimmed by 0 bases and J by 3 bases, leaving 18 bases between them. The gene calls are TRBV7-3 and TRBJ2-7; D may be TRBD1 or TRBD2 (6 bases each). Sequenced: blood. This receptor was obtained from a man younger than 35 with Graves' hyperthyroidism. The DNA of the CDR3 is TGTGCCAGCAGCTTAACGGGCCCGGGGGCGACGGTCTACGAGCAGTACTTC. Translation gives CASSLTGPGATVYEQYF. Looking up the rest from reference TRBV7-3 and TRBJ2-7 gives the full variable domain: GAGVSQTPSNKVTEKGKYVELRCDPISGHTALYWYRQSLGQGPEFLIYFQGTGAADDSGLPNDRFFAVRPEGSVSTLKIQRTERGDSAVYLCASSLTGPGATVYEQYFGPGTRLTVT.